This paragraph covers one TCR beta chain sequence. The antigen it binds to is not known. Base qualities are not recorded, but no much larger clone differs from it by a single base. These data originate in a study of healthy donors' naive CD4 and CD8 T cells (dated by TCRdb to between 2014 and 2017). Looking at the study overall: Donors were chosen to span three age groups (20-25, 40-50 and 60-70 years, five or six each), with mean age roughly 44 and half female. For TCR alpha, a new primer set covering all functional IMGT alpha gene variants was designed, and the rest of the protocol matched the beta-chain workflow. To examine how TCR variation is linked to lineage commitment, the study sequenced rearranged TCR alpha and beta chains from naive CD4+ and CD8+ T cells. The peripheral blood mononuclear cells came from fewer than 20 individuals who were healthy and unrelated. Donors were HLA-typed by sequencing at HLA-A, -B, -C, -DRB1, -DQB1 and -DPB1 using the SBTexcellerator protocol, an ABI3130xl analyzer and SBTengine software.

Cells with a CD4+CD8-CD45RO-CD45RA+ profile were isolated by FACS and defined as naive CD4+ T cells, and those with a CD8+CD4-CD45RA+CD27bright profile were defined as naive CD8+ T cells. Sorting used antibodies against CD4 (RPA-T4), CD8 (SK1), CD27 (O323), CD45RA (HI100) and CD45RO (UCHL1). V is pared back by 0 bases and J by 0 bases, with 18 bases lying between the germline termini. From the cysteine through the phenylalanine, the CDR3 covers 18 amino acids. The sequence is cut down to CDR3 DNA, 54 bases in frame from base 1. The CDR1 and CDR2 encoded by the germline V gene are SGHRS and YFSETQ. TCRdb lists the instrument as 454 GS FLX Titanium. A previously published linear amplification protocol was used to construct TCR libraries from roughly 0.45 ug of total RNA. Sequencing was performed on the Roche/454 Genome Sequencer with Titanium chemistry. In the source study's methods: A total of fewer than 90,000 rearranged TCR alpha transcripts were sequenced from four or five of the healthy donors. Duplicate transcripts were dropped, and unique TCR clonotypes were identified by the CDR3 junction according to IMGT nomenclature. In R 2.13.0, logistic regression modeled CD4 versus CD8 status on V and J genes, adjusting for donor effects, with Bonferroni correction for multiple testing. TCRdb itself trimmed the public reads at Q25 with fastp, ran MiXCR and retained productive beta chains. Rows matching on CDR3 protein sequence are summarized as one entry with the most common DNA and genes. The V and J calls were not made by the authors but by TCRdb's processing. The sample table holds around 180,000 distinct CDR3 sequences, of which about 74% were seen once. In total, the top ten clones hold 2% to 2.5% of the sample.

Study-wide conclusions, independent of this receptor: Alpha and beta chains were sequenced in bulk and could not be paired, so combined chain effects were not evaluated. Possible repertoire bias from homeostatic proliferation of naive T cells was not directly addressed. Taken together, V genes, J genes and CDR3 charge appeared to account for roughly 13% of the variance in CD4/CD8 propensity, mostly acting in an additive way. In both chains, CD4+ lineage was associated with a positively charged CDR3, and CD8+ lineage was associated with a negatively charged CDR3. Most V and J gene segments were reportedly biased between naive CD4+ and CD8+ cells, consistently across donors and independent of HLA genotype.

The sequencing input was naive CD4+ and CD8+ T cells sorted from blood, pooled from several donors. The cell subset or site label of this sample denotes: FACS-sorted naive CD4+ (CD45RO-CD45RA+) and naive CD8+ (CD45RA+CD27bright) T cells. The TCR originated in a pool of human donors in good health; the sample pools cells from several healthy donors. This chain is built from TRBV5-1 and TRBJ1-1, with the D segment identity uncertain. Here the CDR3 is given as CASSLVADSYRVNTEAFF. The DNA is TGCGCCAGCAGCTTGGTGGCAGATTCGTACCGTGTGAACACTGAAGCTTTCTTT.